One sample yielded the 26 T cell receptor beta chains listed below, sequenced in a study of blood T cell repertoires in COVID-19. The assay was immunoSEQ multiplex PCR, and TCRdb's table has in-frame clones only and misses some. The sample lists roughly 200,000 clones, approximately 86% seen once, with around 3% in the top ten. Sequenced material: peripheral blood. The receptor source for this set is a man in his forties or fifties with active or convalescent COVID-19.

The V gene is TRBV12-3 or TRBV12-4, the J gene TRBJ1-2, with TRBD1 matching 7 bases. The J segment lost 2 bases and the V segment lost 6 bases, leaving 3 bases of the junction unmatched. The CDR3 is 13 amino acids. CDR3 region: CASSYRGNYGYTF. CDR3 nucleotide sequence: TGTGCCAGCAGCTACAGGGGCAACTATGGCTACACCTTC.

J is TRBJ2-3 and V is TRBV30, with TRBD2 matching over 12 bases. This CDR3 is 13 amino acids long. V was clipped by 0 bases and J by 8 bases; unmatched bases: 0. In germline, CDR1 is GTSNPN, CDR2 SVGIG (reference sequence). The CDR3 sequence: CAWSVLAGGTQYF. For the CDR3, the DNA is TGTGCCTGGAGTGTACTAGCGGGGGGTACGCAGTATTTT.

The genes are TRBV28 and TRBJ1-5; 10 bases are shared with TRBD1. The germline gives CDR1 MDHEN, CDR2 SYDVKM. Germline trimming cut 4 bases from V and 7 bases from J; bases unmatched to any gene: 10. This CDR3 comprises 16 residues. CDR3 region: CASSSWTGGEGQPQHF. The CDR3 region has the DNA TGTGCCAGCAGTTCCTGGACAGGGGGAGAGGGGCAGCCCCAGCATTTT.

The V and J genes are TRBV12-3 or TRBV12-4 and TRBJ1-4; D remains unclear. This CDR3 comprises 12 residues. Trimming cost V 5 bases and J 2 bases, with 3 bases left between them. The CDR3 sequence is CASSRTNEKLFF. The DNA for the CDR3 is TGTGCCAGCAGTCGGACTAATGAAAAACTGTTTTTT.

This clone appeared a few times. V is TRBV7-6 and J is TRBJ1-6; 9 positions agree with TRBD1. The CDR3 is 17 residues long. CDR1 is SGHVS, CDR2 FNYEAQ, per germline. V was pared by 5 bases and J by 4 bases, with 9 bases of the junction left unmatched. The CDR3 DNA sequence: TGTGCCAGCAGCGCCAACAGGGGGCCGGGGTATAATTCACCCCTCCACTTT. It yields the protein CASSANRGPGYNSPLHF.

J is TRBJ1-6 and V is TRBV18, with 7 bases identical to TRBD1. Germline V gives CDR1 KGHSH, CDR2 LQKENI. V lost 1 base and J lost 13; bases outside the gene matches: 4. The length of the CDR3 is 13 residues. CDR3 region: CASSPLDRDPLHF. In nucleotides, the CDR3 is TGTGCCAGCTCACCACTCGACAGGGACCCCCTCCACTTT.

The chain is built from TRBV24-1 and TRBJ2-2; TRBD1 is a possible D gene (6 bases). The CDR3 contains 17 residues. V lost 0 bases, J lost 0 bases, and 10 bases lay in between. The germline V gene encodes CDR1 KGHDR and CDR2 SFDVKD. The CDR3 nucleotides read TGTGCCACCAGTGATTTGCCGGGACATACGAACACCGGGGAGCTGTTTTTT. This translates into CATSDLPGHTNTGELFF.

The chain recombines TRBV6-2 or TRBV6-3 with TRBJ1-1; D is unresolved. V lost 2 bases, J lost 1 base, and 14 bases lay in between. The CDR3 consists of 16 residues. Germline-derived CDR1 and CDR2 are MNHEY and SVGEGT. The CDR3 region has the DNA TGTGCCAGCAGTTACGAAGCGGGCAGGAGGAACACTGAAGCTTTCTTT. Protein sequence: CASSYEAGRRNTEAFF.

V is TRBV7-8 and J is TRBJ2-1, with D perhaps TRBD1 (5 bases). V lost 7 bases and J lost 5, with 15 bases in between. The CDR3 loop spans 14 amino acids. Germline CDR1 SGHVS, CDR2 FQNEAQ. CDR3 DNA: TGTGCCAGCACCAACCAGGAGACAGACAATGAGCAGTTCTTC. Translation gives CASTNQETDNEQFF.

The chain has TRBV11-3 and TRBJ2-7, with D perhaps matching TRBD2 (5 bases). Trimming took 5 bases from V and 3 from J, leaving 8 bases between them. Germline V lookup: CDR1 SGHNT, CDR2 YENEEA. The CDR3 sequence is 12 residues long. CDR3 residues: CASSLGIYEQYF. CDR3 DNA sequence: TGTGCCAGCAGCCTCGGGATCTACGAGCAGTACTTC.

The V gene is TRBV27, the J gene TRBJ2-1; the match to TRBD2 covers 12 bases. This CDR3 has 16 amino acids. The ends lost 6 bases at V and 3 bases at J; junction bases unmatched: 6. Germline values: CDR1 MNHEY, CDR2 SMNVEV (reference sequence). The chain's CDR3 is CASSGLAGGFYNEQFF. The CDR3 nucleotides read TGTGCCAGCAGCGGTCTAGCGGGGGGGTTCTACAATGAGCAGTTCTTC.

The chain recombines TRBV9 with TRBJ1-1; TRBD1 agrees at 7 bases. V shed 3 bases, J shed 4 bases, and the junction held 6 bases outside the gene matches. Germline V gene data show CDR1 as SGDLS and CDR2 as YYNGEE. This CDR3 has 14 residues. The CDR3 spells CASSAGQVPTEAFF. The CDR3 DNA reads as TGTGCCAGCAGCGCAGGACAGGTGCCCACTGAAGCTTTCTTT.

The V and J genes are TRBV2 and TRBJ1-3; 8 bases fit TRBD1. Unmatched junction bases numbered 4, after V lost 2 bases and J lost 4 bases. Looked up from germline, CDR1 is SNHLY and CDR2 is FYNNEI. The CDR3 is 15 amino acids. CDR3 sequence reads: CASSERTGLGNTIYF. DNA of the CDR3: TGTGCCAGCAGTGAAAGGACAGGGTTGGGAAACACCATATATTTT.

Only a few counts were recorded for this clone. The rearrangement uses TRBV19 and TRBJ2-7, with a possible D match to TRBD1 (6 bases). Germline loops: CDR1 LNHDA, CDR2 SQIVND (reference sequence). Trimming took 5 bases from V and 5 from J, leaving 22 bases between them. There are 16 residues in the CDR3. The CDR3 DNA reads TGTGCCAGTAGTTCCCGGGACACCCTAATTATCCACGAGCAGTACTTC. Its protein product is CASSSRDTLIIHEQYF. Supplemented by reference TRBV19 and TRBJ2-7, the full variable domain reads DGGITQSPKYLFRKEGQNVTLSCEQNLNHDAMYWYRQDPGQGLRLIYYSQIVNDFQKGDIAEGYSVSREKKESFPLTVTSAQKNPTAFYLCASSSRDTLIIHEQYFGPGTRLTVT.

V gene TRBV5-8 combines with J gene TRBJ2-2; a possible D gene is TRBD1 (6 bases). The CDR3 length is 15 residues. Trimming removed 1 base at V and 4 bases at J, with 11 bases between. The V gene's germline CDR1 is SGHTS and CDR2 YDEGEE. CDR3 coding DNA: TGTGCCAGCAGCTTGAGTGGGACACTCACCGGGGAGCTGTTTTTT. As protein: CASSLSGTLTGELFF.

This clone was seen once. The CDR3 sequence: CASSPIANYGYTF. Written as DNA, the CDR3 is TGTGCCAGCAGTCCCATAGCTAACTATGGCTACACCTTC. V usage is TRBV6-5 and J usage is TRBJ1-2; the D is unclear. Germline CDR1 and CDR2: MNHEY and SVGAGI. The length of the CDR3 is 13 residues. Between the trimmed V and J ends, which lost 5 bases and 0 bases, there was a span of 7 bases.

J is TRBJ1-1 and V is TRBV5-6, with D hard to call. The V gene's germline CDR1 is SGHDT and CDR2 YYEEEE. The CDR3 sequence is 13 residues long. Trimming stripped 4 bases from V and 2 bases from J, with 9 bases between. The CDR3 sequence: CASSPSVNTEAFF. DNA for the CDR3: TGTGCCAGCAGCCCGTCGGTAAACACTGAAGCTTTCTTT.

The CDR3 DNA is TGTGCCAGCAGCTCACAGGGGCCCCTGAACACTGAAGCTTTCTTT. This codes for CASSSQGPLNTEAFF. V usage is TRBV5-6 and J usage is TRBJ1-1, with TRBD1 matching 7 bases. The V gene's germline CDR1 is SGHDT and CDR2 YYEEEE. Trimming removed 3 bases from V and 0 bases from J; junction bases left unmatched: 5. This CDR3 has 15 amino acids.

The sample holds a few counts of this clone. The rearrangement joins TRBV19 to TRBJ2-7; perhaps TRBD1 as D (6 bases). The length of the CDR3 is 13 residues. Trimming took off 5 bases at V and 4 bases at J, with 12 bases between the two ends. Germline V gene data show CDR1 as LNHDA and CDR2 as SQIVND (reference sequence). CDR3 residues: CASSPRQEYEQYF. CDR3 coding DNA: TGTGCCAGTAGTCCAAGACAGGAGTACGAGCAGTACTTC.

The chain links TRBV5-1 to TRBJ2-2; 11 bases align to TRBD1. V dropped 4 bases and J dropped 3; count of bases not matched to a gene: 8. The CDR3 sequence is 17 residues long. Germline-derived CDR1 and CDR2 are SGHRS and YFSETQ. CDR3 coding DNA: TGCGCCAGCAGCCACGGACAGGGGGCTATAGACACCGGGGAGCTGTTTTTT. As protein: CASSHGQGAIDTGELFF. Filled out from reference TRBV5-1 and TRBJ2-2, the complete variable domain reads KAGVTQTPRYLIKTRGQQVTLSCSPISGHRSVSWYQQTPGQGLQFLFEYFSETQRNKGNFPGRFSGRQFSNSRSEMNVSTLELGDSALYLCASSHGQGAIDTGELFFGEGSRLTVL.

This chain joins TRBV5-5 and TRBJ2-5; D is ambiguous. V lost 5 bases and J 3 bases, leaving 11 bases between the germline ends. The CDR3 is 13 residues long. In germline, CDR1 is SGHKS, CDR2 YYEKEE (reference sequence). Here the CDR3 reads CASSRSQEETQYF. CDR3 DNA: TGTGCCAGCAGTAGGAGTCAAGAAGAGACCCAGTACTTC.

The chain is built from TRBV5-4 and TRBJ1-1; 9 bases agree with TRBD1. V dropped 4 bases and J dropped 4; count of bases not matched to a gene: 8. Germline V CDR1 and CDR2: SGHNT, YYREEE (reference sequence). The length of the CDR3 is 15 residues. The CDR3 sequence: CASSEGQGLVTEAFF. The DNA of the CDR3 is TGTGCCAGCAGCGAAGGACAGGGGTTGGTCACTGAAGCTTTCTTT.

The chain links TRBV19 to TRBJ1-5, with D perhaps matching TRBD1 (5 bases). The CDR3 contains 16 residues. The ends were cut back, 3 bases at V and 0 bases at J, with 12 bases in the middle. The germline V gene has CDR1 LNHDA and CDR2 SQIVND (reference sequence). DNA of the CDR3: TGTGCCAGTAGTATCCCCGACAGCTATAGCAATCAGCCCCAGCATTTT. This codes for CASSIPDSYSNQPQHF.

This sequence joins TRBV4-3 and TRBJ2-3; D not resolved. The CDR3 is 13 residues long. Germline assignment: CDR1 LGHNA and CDR2 YSLEER. V was trimmed by 4 bases and J by 6 bases, leaving 11 bases between them. CDR3 residues: CASSPRSEDTQYF. In DNA form, the CDR3 reads TGCGCCAGCAGCCCCCGGAGCGAGGATACGCAGTATTTT.

The rearrangement links TRBV6-5 to TRBJ1-1; 9 positions agree with TRBD1. Germline trimming cut 1 base from V and 0 bases from J; bases unmatched to any gene: 0. This CDR3 contains 15 residues. From germline, CDR1 is MNHEY and CDR2 SVGAGI. In DNA, the CDR3 is TGTGCCAGCAGTTACTGGGACAGGGTGAACACTGAAGCTTTCTTT. Translated: CASSYWDRVNTEAFF.

The chain has TRBV6-5 and TRBJ2-3; possibly TRBD1 for D (6 bases). Trimming pared 11 bases from V and 6 bases from J, leaving 21 bases between. Per germline, CDR1 MNHEY and CDR2 SVGAGI. This CDR3 is 14 amino acids long. CDR3 sequence: CAGSSQGAADTQYF. CDR3 DNA: TGTGCCGGATCCTCACAGGGAGCCGCGGATACGCAGTATTTT.